This passage covers 4 T cell receptor beta chains from one sample sequenced in a study of patients and donors after allogeneic stem cell transplantation. MiXCR was run by TCRdb on the RT-PCR reads, yielding one entry per CDR3 protein. The sample carries approximately 38,000 distinct CDR3 sequences, about 31% recorded once. The sample comprised blood, either unsorted or a sorted T cell fraction (not recorded which). Source of these receptors: a human donor who was either an allogeneic HSCT recipient or a stem cell or donor lymphocyte infusion donor (not recorded which). It is not recorded whose cells these are; they may come from a transplant donor.

This clonotype was counted a few times. The CDR3 DNA is TGTGCCAGCAGCCAACTACAGAACTATGGCTACACCTTC. Protein: CASSQLQNYGYTF. This chain joins TRBV3-1 and TRBJ1-2; D is uncertain. The length of the CDR3 is 13 residues. In germline, CDR1 is LGHDT, CDR2 YNNKEL (reference sequence). Trimming took off 2 bases at V and 2 bases at J, with 6 bases between the two ends. The full variable domain, its missing parts supplied by reference TRBV3-1 and TRBJ1-2, is DTAVSQTPKYLVTQMGNDKSIKCEQNLGHDTMYWYKQDSKKFLKIMFSYNNKELIINETVPNRFSPKSPDKAHLNLHINSLELGDSAVYFCASSQLQNYGYTFGSGTRLTVV.

This clonotype was seen at least ten times. V gene TRBV12-3 or TRBV12-4 combines with J gene TRBJ1-4, with D possibly being TRBD1 (5 bases). V was pared by 1 base and J by 7 bases, with 13 bases between. The length of the CDR3 is 15 residues. Written as DNA, the CDR3 is TGTGCCAGCAGTTTAGAACCCAGGGCTGGTGAAAAACTGTTTTTT. Translation: CASSLEPRAGEKLFF.

This clonotype was seen more than once but under ten times. The chain combines TRBV7-2 with TRBJ2-1; D call uncertain. The CDR3 has 16 residues. Germline V lookup: CDR1 SGHTA, CDR2 FQGNSA. Between the trimmed V and J ends, which lost 5 bases and 0 bases, there was a span of 14 bases. This CDR3 is CASSREVLSSYNEQFF. The CDR3 DNA sequence: TGTGCCAGCAGCCGAGAGGTCCTTAGCTCCTACAATGAGCAGTTCTTC.

V usage is TRBV20-1 and J usage is TRBJ1-1, with a possible D match to TRBD1 (5 bases). The CDR3 contains 12 residues. The germline CDR1 and CDR2 sequences are DFQATT and SNEGSKA (reference sequence). V was cut by 4 bases and J by 6 bases, with 12 bases left in between. The CDR3 loop reads CSANLGRAEAFF. The CDR3, as DNA: TGCAGTGCTAACCTGGGGCGCGCTGAAGCTTTCTTT.